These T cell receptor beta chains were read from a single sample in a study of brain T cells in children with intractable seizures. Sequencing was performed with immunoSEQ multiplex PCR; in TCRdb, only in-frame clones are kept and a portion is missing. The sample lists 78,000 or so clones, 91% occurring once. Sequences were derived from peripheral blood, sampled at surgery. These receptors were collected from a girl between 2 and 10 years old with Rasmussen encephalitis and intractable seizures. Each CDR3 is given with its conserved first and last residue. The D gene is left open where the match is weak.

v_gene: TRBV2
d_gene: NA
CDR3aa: CASSEQGFNEQFF

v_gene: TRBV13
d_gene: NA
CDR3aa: CASGVAGFPYEQYF

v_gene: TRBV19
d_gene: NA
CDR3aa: CASSIVKGRRAFF

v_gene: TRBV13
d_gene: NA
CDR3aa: CASSLGLSYEQYF

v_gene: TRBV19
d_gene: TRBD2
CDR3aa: CASSMGLAGESYNEQFF

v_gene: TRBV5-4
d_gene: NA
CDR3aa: CASSPSGGSAYEQYF

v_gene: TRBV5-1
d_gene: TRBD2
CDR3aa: CASRGLGYEQYF

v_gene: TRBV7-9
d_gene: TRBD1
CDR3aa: CASSLGQGIWGYTF

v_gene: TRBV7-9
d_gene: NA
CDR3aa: CASSLAGGFYEQFF

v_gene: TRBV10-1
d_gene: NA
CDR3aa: CASSGLLRSGAFF

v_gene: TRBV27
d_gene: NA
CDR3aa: CASSGRRTVGSPLHF

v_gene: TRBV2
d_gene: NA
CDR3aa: CASSSGTEAFF

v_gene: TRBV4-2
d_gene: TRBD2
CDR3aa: CASSQDPSGGAYEQYF

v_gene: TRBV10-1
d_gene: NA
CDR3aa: CASSERGARDEQYF

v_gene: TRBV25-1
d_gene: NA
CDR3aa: CASRADRPYNEQFF

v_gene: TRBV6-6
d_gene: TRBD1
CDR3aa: CASSPQGSEQYF

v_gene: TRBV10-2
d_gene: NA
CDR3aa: CASSIGRLGQPQHF

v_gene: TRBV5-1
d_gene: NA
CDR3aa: CASSGPSTDTQYF

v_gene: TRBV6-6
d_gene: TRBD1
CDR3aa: CAARGGARTEAFF

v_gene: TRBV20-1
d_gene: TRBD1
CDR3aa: CSPGTGIGYTF

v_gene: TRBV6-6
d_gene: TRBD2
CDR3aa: CASSYSGGTGELFF

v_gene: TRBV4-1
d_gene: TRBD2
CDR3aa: CASSQDRTSGRQYF

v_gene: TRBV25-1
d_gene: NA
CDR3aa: CASSESGDSTEAFF

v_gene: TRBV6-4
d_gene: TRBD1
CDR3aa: CASSDSWTGESEKLFF

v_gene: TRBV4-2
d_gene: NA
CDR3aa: CASSQDRAAPGGYTF

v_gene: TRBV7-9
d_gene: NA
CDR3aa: CASSLVGSRNEQFF

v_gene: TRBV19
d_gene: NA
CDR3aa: CASSIDSRVGYNEQFF

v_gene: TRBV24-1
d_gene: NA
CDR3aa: CATSGMGPSNNEQFF

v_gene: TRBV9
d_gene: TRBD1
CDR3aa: CASSLRDRGSREQFF

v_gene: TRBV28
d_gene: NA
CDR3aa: CASSLLQTGVQPQHF

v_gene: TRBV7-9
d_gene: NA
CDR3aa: CASSLAQGGYGYTF

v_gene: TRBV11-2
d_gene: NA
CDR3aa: CASSRAGGRGNTIYF

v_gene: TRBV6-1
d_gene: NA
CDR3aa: CASSEPNSPLHF

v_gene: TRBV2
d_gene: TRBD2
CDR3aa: CASGGLAGGDPYEQYF

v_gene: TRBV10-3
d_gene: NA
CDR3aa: CAISESRRRYGYTF

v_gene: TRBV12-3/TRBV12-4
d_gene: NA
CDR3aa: CASSLMVGTEAFF

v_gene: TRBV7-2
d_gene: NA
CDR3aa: CASSLGPRGRFDTGELFF

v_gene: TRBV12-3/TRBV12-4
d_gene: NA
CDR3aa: CASSSRVYEQYF

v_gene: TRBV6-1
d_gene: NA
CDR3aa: CASSEPAGGYVETQYF

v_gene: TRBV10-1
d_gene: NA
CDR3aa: CASTDTGIAFF

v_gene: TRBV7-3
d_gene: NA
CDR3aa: CASSLTALTDTQYF

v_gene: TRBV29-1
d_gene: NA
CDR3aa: CSVGQVVRNEQFF

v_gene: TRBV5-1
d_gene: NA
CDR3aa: CASSPEGNYGYTF

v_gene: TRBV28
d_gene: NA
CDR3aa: CATDIGNQPQHF

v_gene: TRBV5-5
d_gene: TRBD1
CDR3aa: CASSLFVYRGTGTEAFF

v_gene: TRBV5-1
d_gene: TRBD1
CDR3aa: CASRGSGQGAQETQYF

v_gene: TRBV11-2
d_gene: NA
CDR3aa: CASSLVPGFADTQYF

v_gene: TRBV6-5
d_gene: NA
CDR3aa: CASSYPGPPHSYTF

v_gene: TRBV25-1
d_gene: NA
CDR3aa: CASSSSGPTKNIQYF

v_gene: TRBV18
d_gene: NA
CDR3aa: CASSPLLNGPSRTTEAFF

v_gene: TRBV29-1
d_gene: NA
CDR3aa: CSVEDYRVGTEAFF

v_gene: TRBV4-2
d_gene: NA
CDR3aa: CASSQGGGDTEAFF

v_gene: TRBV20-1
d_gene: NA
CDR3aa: CSVEDSYGYTF

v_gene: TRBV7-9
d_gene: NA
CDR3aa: CASSLGGGYEQYF